Presented here are 29 T cell receptor beta chains from one specimen sequenced in a study of blood T cell repertoires in COVID-19. TCRdb's table, derived via immunoSEQ multiplex PCR, lists solely in-frame clones and lacks some. Among under 300,000 clones listed, just under 90% were seen once. Sequencing input: peripheral blood. The receptors come from a woman in her thirties or forties with acute or convalescent COVID-19.

The J gene is TRBJ2-1, the V gene TRBV5-1, with 12 bases aligning to TRBD2. In germline, CDR1 is SGHRS, CDR2 YFSETQ. The length of the CDR3 is 18 residues. The V gene end was trimmed by 0 bases and the J gene end by 5 bases; junction bases not matched to a gene: 9. Here the CDR3 DNA reads TGCGCCAGCAGCTTGGAGGCTAGCGGGGGGGCCACCGACAATGAGCAGTTCTTC. Translated: CASSLEASGGATDNEQFF.

This chain uses TRBV24-1 with TRBJ2-1, with a possible D match to TRBD1 (6 bases). The CDR3 loop spans 19 amino acids. V was pared by 5 bases and J by 0 bases, with 22 bases between. Germline CDR1 is KGHDR and CDR2 is SFDVKD. This CDR3 is CATSGLQGTGPSSYNEQFF. The CDR3 DNA reads TGTGCCACCAGTGGCCTACAGGGAACGGGGCCCAGCTCCTACAATGAGCAGTTCTTC.

This rearrangement joins TRBV5-1 to TRBJ2-5; D is possibly TRBD1 (5 bases). The CDR3 has 13 amino acids. The ends were cut back, 2 bases at V and 7 bases at J, with 12 bases in the middle. The germline V gene has CDR1 SGHRS and CDR2 YFSETQ. As DNA, the CDR3 is TGCGCCAGCAGCTTCGGACAAGGGTGGACCCAGTACTTC. Translation gives CASSFGQGWTQYF.

The CDR3 DNA reads as TGCGCCAGCAGCCAAGATAGCCAGAAGAGCACTGAAGCTTTCTTT. It is translated as CASSQDSQKSTEAFF. The V call is TRBV4-1, the J call TRBJ1-1; D gene ambiguous. V was clipped by 0 bases and J by 4 bases, with 12 bases between them. Germline assignment: CDR1 MGHRA and CDR2 YSYEKL. The CDR3 length is 15 residues.

This clone was recorded only once. The V call is TRBV5-6, the J call TRBJ2-7, with no clear D. Trimming shortened V by 4 bases and J by 3 bases, and 14 bases separated the two germline ends. CDR3 length: 14 amino acids. The germline gives CDR1 SGHDT, CDR2 YYEEEE. CDR3: CASSPGGSLYEQYV. Here the CDR3 DNA reads TGTGCCAGCAGCCCCGGCGGCAGCCTCTACGAGCAGTACGTC.

Here the CDR3 DNA reads TGTGCCAGCAGCCAAGAGGGAGGAAGCACTGAAGCTTTCTTT. Translated: CASSQEGGSTEAFF. The V gene is TRBV14, the J gene TRBJ1-1; D remains ambiguous. The CDR3 totals 14 residues. CDR1 and CDR2 from the germline V gene are SGHDN and FVKESK. The V gene lost 0 bases and the J gene lost 4 bases, with 9 bases spanning the gap. Variable domain in full (rest from reference TRBV14 and TRBJ1-1): EAGVTQFPSHSVIEKGQTVTLRCDPISGHDNLYWYRRVMGKEIKFLLHFVKESKQDESGMPNNRFLAERTGGTYSTLKVQPAELEDSGVYFCASSQEGGSTEAFFGQGTRLTVV.

The DNA for the CDR3 is TGTGCCACCAAGGGGGTTGAAGAGACCCAGTACTTC. Its translation is CATKGVEETQYF. This sequence joins TRBV10-3 and TRBJ2-5, with a tentative D call TRBD1 (6 bases). The CDR3 totals 12 residues. Germline loops: CDR1 ENHRY, CDR2 SYGVKD. Trimming took off 10 bases at V and 3 bases at J, with 12 bases between the two ends.

This clone was seen only a few times. The rearrangement joins TRBV25-1 to TRBJ1-1; D is perhaps TRBD1 (6 bases). This CDR3 has 14 amino acids. V was pared by 6 bases and J by 0 bases, with 11 bases between. Germline CDR1 MGHDK, CDR2 SYGVNS. DNA for the CDR3: TGTGCCAGCAGCCACAGGGCTATGAACACTGAAGCTTTCTTT. Amino acids: CASSHRAMNTEAFF.

This chain connects TRBV11-2 to TRBJ1-3; D remains ambiguous. Germline V gives CDR1 SGHAT, CDR2 FQNNGV. Trimming pared 2 bases from V and 3 bases from J, leaving 14 bases between. The CDR3 sequence is 16 residues long. Written as DNA, the CDR3 is TGTGCCAGCAGCTTAATCCCAGTCTCGAATGGAAACACCATATATTTT. Amino acid sequence: CASSLIPVSNGNTIYF.

The chain joins TRBV7-2 to TRBJ2-1; tentative D call: TRBD1 (5 bases). This CDR3 contains 16 residues. The germline V and J ends were trimmed by 3 bases and 7 bases, with 19 bases remaining between them. From germline, CDR1 is SGHTA and CDR2 FQGNSA. CDR3 loop: CASSFRQPTARNEQFF. DNA of the CDR3: TGTGCCAGCAGCTTCAGACAGCCCACCGCAAGGAATGAGCAGTTCTTC.

This sequence joins TRBV13 and TRBJ2-5; possibly TRBD2 for D (6 bases). This CDR3 has 17 residues. The V gene's germline CDR1 is PRHDT and CDR2 FYEKMQ (reference sequence). V was cut by 8 bases and J by 0 bases, with 22 bases left in between. The CDR3 nucleotides are TGTGCCAGCGGACTCTACATGGAGGGGCGCGACCAAGAGACCCAGTACTTC. Translating it yields CASGLYMEGRDQETQYF.

The rearrangement joins TRBV6-2 or TRBV6-3 to TRBJ1-6; D is unresolved. V was shortened by 2 bases and J by 8 bases, with 10 bases between the two germline ends. Germline loops: CDR1 MNHEY, CDR2 SVGEGT. The CDR3 sequence is 14 residues long. DNA of the CDR3: TGTGCCAGCAGTTACCCGAGGCCTGATTCACCCCTCCACTTT. It specifies CASSYPRPDSPLHF.

This rearrangement joins TRBV21-1 to TRBJ1-2. TRBV21-1 represents a pseudogene. This CDR3 is built from 15 residues. The CDR3 spells CASSKDSLWRGGYTF. Here the CDR3 DNA reads TGTGCCAGCAGCAAAGATTCGTTGTGGCGGGGGGGCTACACCTTC.

This clone has only a few counts. The V call is TRBV7-9, the J call TRBJ2-5, with 9 bases lining up with TRBD2. In germline, CDR1 is SEHNR, CDR2 FQNEAQ (reference sequence). The CDR3 covers 15 residues. V dropped 5 bases and J dropped 5; count of bases not matched to a gene: 9. The CDR3 DNA follows: TGTGCCAGCAGCCCCACCCCTAGCGGGGCGGAGACCCAGTACTTC. Protein: CASSPTPSGAETQYF. The variable domain in full, completed from reference TRBV7-9 and TRBJ2-5, reads DTGVSQNPRHKITKRGQNVTFRCDPISEHNRLYWYRQTLGQGPEFLTYFQNEAQLEKSRLLSDRFSAERPKGSFSTLEIQRTEQGDSAMYLCASSPTPSGAETQYFGPGTRLLVL.

The chain combines TRBV11-1 with TRBJ2-7, with TRBD1 as a possible D gene (6 bases). V lost 3 bases and J lost 3, with 15 bases in between. Per germline, CDR1 SGHAT and CDR2 FQDESV (reference sequence). The CDR3 runs 15 residues. The CDR3 nucleotides read TGTGCCAGCAGCTTTATAGGGACAAGCGGCTACGAGCAGTACGTC. Translating gives CASSFIGTSGYEQYV.

This rearrangement joins TRBV30 to TRBJ1-1; the D is unclear. V was pared by 2 bases and J by 6 bases, with 7 bases between. The length of the CDR3 is 11 residues. CDR1 and CDR2 from the germline V gene are GTSNPN and SVGIG (reference sequence). The CDR3 nucleotides are TGTGCCTGGAGTAGGAGGTCTGAAGCTTTCTTT. The encoded protein is CAWSRRSEAFF.

This chain joins TRBV30 and TRBJ1-5; D perhaps matches TRBD1 (6 bases). The CDR3 extends over 16 amino acids. The germline CDR1 and CDR2 sequences are GTSNPN and SVGIG (reference sequence). V was cut by 0 bases and J by 4 bases, with 16 bases left in between. The CDR3 nucleotides are TGTGCCTGGAGTGTACGCCTACAGGGTAAGAATCAGCCCCAGCATTTT. Translation gives CAWSVRLQGKNQPQHF.

V gene TRBV9 combines with J gene TRBJ1-2; 9 bases map to TRBD1. From germline, CDR1 is SGDLS and CDR2 YYNGEE. V gave up 3 bases and J gave up 8 bases; unmatched junction bases: 8. CDR3 length: 14 amino acids. CDR3 sequence (DNA): TGTGCCAGCAGCGGAACAGGGGGCGCGGAAGGCTACACCTTC. Protein product: CASSGTGGAEGYTF.

This clone appeared once. One end of the junction varies from germline; a read error may be responsible. V is TRBV25-1 and J is TRBJ1-2; D is undetermined. Germline lookup yields CDR1 MGHDK and CDR2 SYGVNS. The CDR3 is 13 residues long. The CDR3 spells CASSEGRNSGYTF. CDR3 nucleotides: TGTGCCAGCAGTGAGGGCAGAAACTCTGGCTACACCTTC.

The chain has TRBV4-1 and TRBJ1-2; 7 bases map to TRBD1. Germline CDR1 MGHRA, CDR2 YSYEKL. The CDR3 extends over 15 amino acids. The ends lost 1 base at V and 2 bases at J; junction bases unmatched: 4. The CDR3 bases are TGCGCCAGCAGCCAAGTCCCGACAGGGAACTATGGCTACACCTTC. The encoded protein is CASSQVPTGNYGYTF.

The chain has TRBV5-1 and TRBJ2-3; D not resolved. V was trimmed by 0 bases and J by 0 bases, leaving 11 bases between them. The CDR3 runs 16 residues. Germline V lookup: CDR1 SGHRS, CDR2 YFSETQ. Here the CDR3 reads CASSLVAPVSTDTQYF. For the CDR3, the DNA is TGCGCCAGCAGCTTGGTGGCCCCCGTCAGCACAGATACGCAGTATTTT.

V gene TRBV6-6 combines with J gene TRBJ2-3; TRBD1 is a possible D gene (6 bases). The ends were cut back, 7 bases at V and 2 bases at J, with 10 bases in the middle. Germline CDR1 MNHNY, CDR2 SVGAGI (reference sequence). The CDR3 length is 13 residues. CDR3 in DNA: TGTGCCAGCAAGGTGGGGGCCACAGATACGCAGTATTTT. Amino acid sequence: CASKVGATDTQYF.

The chain joins TRBV3-1 (or the pseudogene TRBV3-2) to TRBJ1-2, with TRBD1 as a possible D gene (5 bases). There are 15 residues in the CDR3. V lost 0 bases and J lost 6, with 14 bases in between. CDR1 and CDR2 (germline): LGHDT, YNNKEL (reference sequence). CDR3 bases: TGTGCCAGCAGCCAAGAGTCGGGGGGAGGGAATGGCTACACCTTC. Translation: CASSQESGGGNGYTF.

The chain joins TRBV30 to TRBJ1-2; D is uncertain. This CDR3 spans 14 amino acids. V lost 0 bases to trimming and J lost 3 bases, with 11 bases between them. CDR1 GTSNPN and CDR2 SVGIG come from the germline V gene (reference sequence). Here the CDR3 reads CAWSVPGADYGYTF. The CDR3 DNA is TGTGCCTGGAGTGTACCGGGAGCGGACTATGGCTACACCTTC.

This clone was seen a single time. The rearrangement links TRBV5-1 to TRBJ2-3; D is possibly TRBD2 (5 bases). V shed 2 bases and J shed 3 bases, with 19 bases lying between them. This CDR3 has 17 residues. CDR1 is SGHRS, CDR2 YFSETQ, per germline. The CDR3 loop is CASSLYSVAPGTDTQYF. The CDR3 DNA follows: TGCGCCAGCAGCTTATATTCGGTCGCGCCGGGGACAGATACGCAGTATTTT.

V is TRBV3-1 (or the pseudogene TRBV3-2) and J is TRBJ2-1, with 7 bases fitting TRBD2. The V segment lost 4 bases and the J segment 6 bases; nucleotides outside the gene matches: 3. Germline values: CDR1 LGHDT, CDR2 YNNKEL (reference sequence). The CDR3 length is 13 residues. CDR3 sequence reads: CASSRTRGNEQFF. In DNA, the CDR3 is TGTGCCAGCAGCCGGACTAGAGGCAATGAGCAGTTCTTC.

The chain carries TRBV25-1 and TRBJ1-4, with D possibly matching TRBD1 (5 bases). The CDR3 consists of 15 residues. Germline CDR1 and CDR2: MGHDK and SYGVNS. Trimming cost V 6 bases and J 0 bases, with 11 bases left between them. The CDR3 coding sequence is TGTGCCAGCAGCGTGGGGGGGACAACTAATGAAAAACTGTTTTTT. Encoded protein: CASSVGGTTNEKLFF.

The V gene is TRBV4-2, the J gene TRBJ1-2; D perhaps matches TRBD1 (6 bases). The V gene's germline CDR1 is LGHNA and CDR2 YNFKEQ. V was cut by 4 bases and J by 8 bases, with 17 bases left in between. The CDR3 extends over 14 amino acids. As DNA, the CDR3 is TGTGCCAGCAGCCCCCACCCGGACAGCGTGGGCTACACCTTC. It translates to CASSPHPDSVGYTF.

The chain uses TRBV25-1 and TRBJ1-2, with TRBD1 matching over 7 bases. The ends lost 0 bases at V and 7 bases at J; junction bases unmatched: 8. This CDR3 has 15 amino acids. Per the germline V gene, CDR1 is MGHDK and CDR2 is SYGVNS. The CDR3 bases are TGTGCCAGCAGTGAATATTTTATGACAGGGTCTGGCTACACCTTC. Translated, it gives CASSEYFMTGSGYTF.